This T cell receptor (beta chain) was identified during a study of blood T cell repertoires in COVID-19. Study-level information: Collection of acute and convalescent COVID-19 samples took place in the United States, Italy and Spain.

The germline gives CDR1 SGHNT, CDR2 YENEEA. The length of the CDR3 is 15 residues. Trimming took 5 bases from V and 2 from J; bases not matched to a gene: 5. As handled by the study authors: How many nucleated cells were present was estimated from reference gene primer amplification. The repertoire was sequenced with immunoSEQ multiplex PCR; TCRdb's copy has only in-frame clones and lacks some. Clone size and V and J calls were adopted from that table, with D and trimming inferred from the DNA. The sample lists under 200,000 clones, over 70% occurring once. The chain employs TRBV11-3 and TRBJ2-1; 8 bases match TRBD1. This TCR came from a woman older than 75 with active or convalescent COVID-19. Sequenced input: peripheral blood. The CDR3 spells CASSTDRGTYNEQFF. CDR3 DNA: TGTGCCAGCAGCACAGACAGGGGTACCTACAATGAGCAGTTCTTC.